The clone carrying this T cell receptor (beta chain) was observed a few times. The data belong to a study of CD4 and CD8 cells across lung adenocarcinoma regions. This CDR3 is 15 amino acids long. Per the germline V gene, CDR1 is MNHNS and CDR2 is SASEGT. Donors had localized lung adenocarcinoma, a non-small cell lung cancer. TCRdb processed the PCR reads anew with MiXCR; each CDR3 protein has one entry. The sample lists approximately 4,300 distinct CDR3 sequences, about 61% occurring once. Sequencing used CD4+ T cells from the center of a lung tumor. The clonotype comes from a male donor with lung adenocarcinoma. The CD4 and CD8 labels of this study may be unreliable. The V call is TRBV6-1, the J call TRBJ2-5, with 9 positions matching TRBD2. The J call is in doubt because the DNA end fits TRBJ2-7 better. Here the CDR3 reads CASSEGLAGNYEQYF. For the CDR3, the DNA is TGTGCCAGCAGTGAAGGGCTAGCGGGAAACTACGAGCAGTACTTC.